This TCR beta chain was captured by sequencing in a study of cytomegalovirus exposure and HLA in healthy donors. Findings and limits, study-wide: Later on, analysis showed that most CMV-associated TCR beta chains appeared to be HLA-restricted. In a later analysis, a missense DCLRE1C variant was linked to TCR beta V- and J-gene trimming.

The donors (healthy individuals) were bone marrow donors. This CDR3 spans 17 amino acids. Germline CDR1 and CDR2: MGHDK and SYGVNS. V lost 2 bases, J lost 7 bases, and 11 bases stayed unmatched. The PCR contained 60 Vbeta and 13 Jbeta primers. Only in-frame clones appear in the TCRdb table, and some are missing; sequencing was by immunoSEQ multiplex PCR. The sample shows 150,000 to 200,000 clones, more than 65% of them seen only once. This clone was counted between two and nine times. Its antigen is as yet unknown. The clonotype was recovered from a woman aged 30 to 39 in good health and CMV-seropositive. The sample comprised PBMCs. J is TRBJ1-4 and V is TRBV25-1; TRBD1 agrees at 9 bases. Here the CDR3 reads CASSETGTGTRSEKLFF. The DNA for the CDR3 is TGTGCCAGCAGTGAAACCGGGACAGGGACGAGGAGTGAAAAACTGTTTTTT.